The 5 T cell receptor beta chains given below trace back to one sample, sequenced in a study of CD8+ T cells in alopecia areata. Sequencing used cDNA as its template, made by extracting RNA and reverse transcribing it. Repertoires were generated with immunoSEQ multiplex PCR, while TCRdb's copy carries only in-frame clones and drops some. The sample has about 120,000 clones, almost 50% seen once; the top ten hold around a sixth. The sample was CD8+ T cells sorted from blood, taken at week 0. These receptor sequences come from a human donor with alopecia areata.

The chain employs TRBV29-1 and TRBJ2-1; TRBD2 agrees at 14 bases. This CDR3 region has 16 residues. V trimming: 4 bases; J trimming: 3 bases; junction bases outside the gene matches: 5. Germline CDR1 is SQVTM and CDR2 is ANQGSEA. The CDR3 DNA follows: TGCAGCGTTGGGGGACTAGCGGGGGTTTACTACAATGAGCAGTTCTTC. Amino acids: CSVGGLAGVYYNEQFF.

The chain carries TRBV11-2 and TRBJ2-2, with D unclear. V was shortened by 5 bases and J by 3 bases, with 7 bases between the two germline ends. In germline, CDR1 is SGHAT, CDR2 FQNNGV. The CDR3 spans 13 residues. CDR3 amino acids: CASSPRYTGELFF. The CDR3 bases are TGTGCCAGCAGCCCCCGTTACACCGGGGAGCTGTTTTTT.

This sequence joins TRBV11-2 and TRBJ1-5, with TRBD1 identical over 8 bases. Germline loops: CDR1 SGHAT, CDR2 FQNNGV. The V and J ends lost 1 base and 8 bases, in that order; junction bases with no gene match: 7. This CDR3 comprises 15 residues. The DNA for the CDR3 is TGTGCCAGCAGCTTAGGCCTGACAGGGGAGAAGCCCCAGCATTTT. This translates into CASSLGLTGEKPQHF.

This clone was found a few times. The V call is TRBV27, the J call TRBJ2-7; 7 nucleotides agree with TRBD1. Trimming cost V 5 bases and J 3 bases; bases outside gene matches: 7. This CDR3 comprises 14 residues. Germline CDR1 is MNHEY and CDR2 is SMNVEV (reference sequence). The CDR3 DNA follows: TGTGCCAGCAGTATGACAGGGTATGGCTACGAGCAGTACTTC. This codes for CASSMTGYGYEQYF.

The V and J genes are TRBV13 and TRBJ1-6, with D perhaps matching TRBD1 (6 bases). Trimming removed 5 bases at V and 7 bases at J, with 15 bases between. The CDR3 is 15 amino acids. CDR1 PRHDT and CDR2 FYEKMQ come from the germline V gene (reference sequence). CDR3 nucleotide sequence: TGTGCCAGCAGCGGGGGGGCAGCACCAAATTCACCCCTCCACTTT. This sequence encodes CASSGGAAPNSPLHF.